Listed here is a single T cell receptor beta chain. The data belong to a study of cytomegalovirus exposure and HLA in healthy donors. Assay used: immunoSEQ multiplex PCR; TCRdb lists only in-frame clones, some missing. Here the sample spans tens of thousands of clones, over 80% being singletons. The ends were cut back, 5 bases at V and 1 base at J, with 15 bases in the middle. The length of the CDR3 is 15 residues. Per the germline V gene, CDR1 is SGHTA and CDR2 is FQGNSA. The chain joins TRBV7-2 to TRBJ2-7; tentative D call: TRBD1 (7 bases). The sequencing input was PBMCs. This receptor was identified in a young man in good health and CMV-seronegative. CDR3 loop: CASSPRGTASYEQYF. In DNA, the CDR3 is TGTGCCAGCAGCCCTCGGGGGACAGCTTCCTACGAGCAGTACTTC.